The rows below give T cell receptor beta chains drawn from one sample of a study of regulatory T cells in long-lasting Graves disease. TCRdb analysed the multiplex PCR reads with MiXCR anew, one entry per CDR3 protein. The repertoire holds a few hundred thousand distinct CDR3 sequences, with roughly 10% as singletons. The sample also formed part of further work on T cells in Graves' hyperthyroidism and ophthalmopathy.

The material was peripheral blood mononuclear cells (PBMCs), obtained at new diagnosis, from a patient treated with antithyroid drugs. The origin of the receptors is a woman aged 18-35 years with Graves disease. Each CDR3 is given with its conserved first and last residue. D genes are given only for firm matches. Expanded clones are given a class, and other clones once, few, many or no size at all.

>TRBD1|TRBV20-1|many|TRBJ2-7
TGCAGTGCTCAAGGGGGGACAGGGGGCCCTTACGAGCAGTACTTC
CSAQGGTGGPYEQYF
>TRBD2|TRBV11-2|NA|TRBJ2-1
TGTGCCAGCAGCTTGCCGGGACTAGCGGTGCGGGGGCAGTTCTTC
CASSLPGLAVRGQFF
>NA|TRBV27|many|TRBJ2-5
TGTGCCAGCAGTTTATCGCTGGAGGCGGGGGAGACCCAGTACTTC
CASSLSLEAGETQYF
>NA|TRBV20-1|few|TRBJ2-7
TGCAGTGCTAGACCCTTAAGGGGCGAGCAGTACTTC
CSARPLRGEQYF
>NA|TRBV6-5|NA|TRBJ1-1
TGTGCCAGCAGTTATATGGGCAGTCTTGAAGCTTTCTTT
CASSYMGSLEAFF
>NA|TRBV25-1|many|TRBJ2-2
TGTGCCAGCCATGACACGGACCCATCTCTAGGTCCCGGGGAGCTGTTTTTT
CASHDTDPSLGPGELFF
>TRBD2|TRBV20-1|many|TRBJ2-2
TGCAGTGCTAGAATGCTAGCGGGAGGGCCGAGCACCGGGGAGCTGTTTTTT
CSARMLAGGPSTGELFF
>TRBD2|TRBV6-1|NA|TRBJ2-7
TGTGCCAGCAGCCCCAACCTGGGTTATGTACTAGCGGACTTCTACGAGCAGTACTTC
CASSPNLGYVLADFYEQYF
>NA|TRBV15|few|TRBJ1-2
TGTGCCACCAGCAGTCTAGGGAACTATGGCTACACCTTC
CATSSLGNYGYTF
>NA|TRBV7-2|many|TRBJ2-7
TGTGCCAGCAGCTCAATATTAGGACGCAGAGCCTACGAGCAGTACTTC
CASSSILGRRAYEQYF
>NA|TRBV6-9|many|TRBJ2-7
TGTGCCAGCAGTTACTCTCTAGATTCCTCCTACGAGCAGTACTTC
CASSYSLDSSYEQYF
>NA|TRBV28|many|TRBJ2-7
TGTGCCAGCAGTCCCCCCCGGGGACTCCTAAGCTACGAGCAGTACTTC
CASSPPRGLLSYEQYF
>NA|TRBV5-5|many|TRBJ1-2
TGTGCCAGCAGGGCCCTGGGGGGGGCCCACGGCTACACCTTC
CASRALGGAHGYTF
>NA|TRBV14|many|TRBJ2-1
TGTGCCAGCAGCCAAGCATGGGGGGACTCCTACAATGAGCAGTTCTTC
CASSQAWGDSYNEQFF
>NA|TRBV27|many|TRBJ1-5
TGTGCCAGCAGTGAACGCAATCAGCCCCAGCATTTT
CASSERNQPQHF
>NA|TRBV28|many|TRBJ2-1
TGTGCCAGCAGTTTCGTGGGGGGTGGCTCCTACAATGAGCAGTTCTTC
CASSFVGGGSYNEQFF
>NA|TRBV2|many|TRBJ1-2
TGTGCCAGCGGGCACGAAACAACCCGGCGGGGCTACACCTTC
CASGHETTRRGYTF
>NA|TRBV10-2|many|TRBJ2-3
TGCGCCAGCTGCCACACAGATACGCAGTATTTT
CASCHTDTQYF
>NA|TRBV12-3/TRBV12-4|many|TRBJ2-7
TGTGCCAGCAGTAAACTAGCCTACGAGCAGTACTTC
CASSKLAYEQYF
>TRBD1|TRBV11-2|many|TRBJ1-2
TGTGCCAGCAGCTCCTCCGGGACAGGCGCTAACTATGGCTACACCTTC
CASSSSGTGANYGYTF
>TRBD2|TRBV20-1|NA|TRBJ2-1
TGCAGTGCTAGAGGGACTAGCTGGTCGTTTGGTGAGCAGTTCTTC
CSARGTSWSFGEQFF
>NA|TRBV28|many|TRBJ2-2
TGTGCCAGCAGTTTGGTGGCGGCCCCCACCGGGGAGCTGTTTTTT
CASSLVAAPTGELFF
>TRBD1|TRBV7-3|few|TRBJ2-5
TGTGCCAGCAGCCTGGACAGGGTCCCCCCGGAGACCCAGTACTTC
CASSLDRVPPETQYF
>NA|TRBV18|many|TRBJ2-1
TGTGCCAGCTCACCAAGTCCCTCCGGGAGCTCCTACAATGAGCAGTTCTTC
CASSPSPSGSSYNEQFF
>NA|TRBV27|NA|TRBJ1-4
TGTGCCAGCAGTTTAGGGGCAGACTTTAATGAAAAACTGTTTTTT
CASSLGADFNEKLFF
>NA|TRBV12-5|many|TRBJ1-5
TGTGCTAGTGGTTTCTCCTCGGCTCTCGACGGCAATCAGCCCCAGCATTTT
CASGFSSALDGNQPQHF
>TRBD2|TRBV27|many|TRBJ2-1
TGTGCCAGCACTCAAAAAGGTAGCGGGAGGGCCAGTCGGTTTGATCGCTCCTACAATGAGCAGTTCTTC
CASTQKGSGRASRFDRSYNEQFF
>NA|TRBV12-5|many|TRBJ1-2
TGTGCTAGTGGTTTGGTACTTTCGCGGGAAGGACGCTATGGCTACACCTTC
CASGLVLSREGRYGYTF
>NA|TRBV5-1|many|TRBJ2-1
TGCGCCAGCAGCTTGGACACAGCTCGATGGGGTGAGCAGTTCTTC
CASSLDTARWGEQFF
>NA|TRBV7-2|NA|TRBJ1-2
TGTGCCAGCAGCCCATATGCAGAGAACTATGGCTACACCTTC
CASSPYAENYGYTF
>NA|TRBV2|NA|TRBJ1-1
TGTGCCAGCAGTGAAAGGCCCCCAGGGGCGGCAAACACTGAAGCTTTCTTT
CASSERPPGAANTEAFF
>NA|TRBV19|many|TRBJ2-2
TGTGCCAGTAGTATCGTGGGGGCCACCGGGGAGCTGTTTTTT
CASSIVGATGELFF
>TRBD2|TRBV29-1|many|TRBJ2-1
TGCAGCGTGGGATTCGGGACTAGCGCGAACAATGAGCAGTTCTTC
CSVGFGTSANNEQFF
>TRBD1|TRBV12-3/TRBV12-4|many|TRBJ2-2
TGTGCCAGCAATCGGGACAGGGGAACCGGGGAGCTGTTTTTT
CASNRDRGTGELFF
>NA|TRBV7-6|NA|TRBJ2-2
TGTGCCAGCAGCTCGCCGTCGCGCACCGGGGAGCTGTTTTTT
CASSSPSRTGELFF
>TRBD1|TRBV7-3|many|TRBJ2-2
TGTGCCAGCAGCTTAGAGGGGGCCTCCGGGGAGCTGTTTTTT
CASSLEGASGELFF
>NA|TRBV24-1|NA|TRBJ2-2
TGTGCCACCAGTGATCCCAGGGGGGGGAACACCGGGGAGCTGTTTTTT
CATSDPRGGNTGELFF
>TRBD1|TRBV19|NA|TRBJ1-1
TGTGCCAGCAAAGGGGGCGCTTGGATGAACACTGAAGCTTTCTTT
CASKGGAWMNTEAFF
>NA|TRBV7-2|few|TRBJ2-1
TGTGCCAGCAGCTTATATGTCGAATCGGACAATGAGCAGTTCTTC
CASSLYVESDNEQFF
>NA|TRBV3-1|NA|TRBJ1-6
TGTGCCAGCAGCCCCAGGGTCCGTAGATCACCCCTCCACTTT
CASSPRVRRSPLHF
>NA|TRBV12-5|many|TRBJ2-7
TGTGCTAGTGGTTTGGTTCTGGGCAGTGGATCCTACGAGCAGTACTTC
CASGLVLGSGSYEQYF
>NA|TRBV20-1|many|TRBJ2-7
TGCAGTGCTAGAGATCCGGGGGATAGGCCCGCGTTCTACGAGCAGTACTTC
CSARDPGDRPAFYEQYF
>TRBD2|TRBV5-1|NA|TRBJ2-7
TGCGCCAGCAGCTATAATCCGGGACTAACGAAATACGAGCAGTACTTC
CASSYNPGLTKYEQYF
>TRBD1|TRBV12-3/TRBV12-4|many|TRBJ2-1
TGTGCCAGCAGCTCCGGACAGGTATACAATGAGCAGTTCTTC
CASSSGQVYNEQFF
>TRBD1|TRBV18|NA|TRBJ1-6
TGTGCCAGCTCACCCCGGGACAGGGTTTTCTCACCCCTCCACTTT
CASSPRDRVFSPLHF
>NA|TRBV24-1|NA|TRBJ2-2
TGTGCCACCAGTGACCTATACGGGGAGCTGTTTTTT
CATSDLYGELFF